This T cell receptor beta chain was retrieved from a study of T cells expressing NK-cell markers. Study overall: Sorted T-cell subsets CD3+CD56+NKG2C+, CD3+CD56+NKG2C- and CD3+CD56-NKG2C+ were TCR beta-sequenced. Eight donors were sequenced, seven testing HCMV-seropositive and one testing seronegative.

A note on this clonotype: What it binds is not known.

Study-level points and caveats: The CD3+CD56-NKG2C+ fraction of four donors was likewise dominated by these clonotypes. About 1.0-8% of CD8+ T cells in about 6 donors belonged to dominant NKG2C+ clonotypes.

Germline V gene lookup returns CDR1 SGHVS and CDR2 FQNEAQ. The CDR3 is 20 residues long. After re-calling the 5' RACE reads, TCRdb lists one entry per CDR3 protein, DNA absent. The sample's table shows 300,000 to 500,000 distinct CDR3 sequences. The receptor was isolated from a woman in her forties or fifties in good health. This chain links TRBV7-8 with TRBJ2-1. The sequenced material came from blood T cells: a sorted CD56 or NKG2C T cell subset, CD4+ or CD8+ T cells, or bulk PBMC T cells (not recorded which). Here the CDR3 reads CASSLARLRIKRELYNEQFF.